The clone carrying this TCR beta chain was seen more than once but under ten times. The data belong to a study of sequential checkpoint blockade in melanoma. In the study overall: First-line arms were nivolumab then ipilimumab, or the reverse, randomized 1:1. After both sequences, patients received maintenance nivolumab.

Trimming took off 1 base at V and 3 bases at J, with 14 bases between the two ends. Germline loops: CDR1 MNHEY, CDR2 SMNVEV (reference sequence). The CDR3 has 16 residues. Here immunoSEQ multiplex PCR was the method, and the copy in TCRdb shows in-frame clones only, minus some. The data contain roughly 23,000 clones, 80% of them singletons. Sample treatment: randomized to nivolumab then ipilimumab (arm A) or the reverse (arm B). PBMC sorting kept live CD3+CD8+ cells without CD19 or CD56. Sequencing used CD8+ T cells sorted from blood (inferred from file names), obtained from a patient given nivolumab and ipilimumab in sequence. This TCR was recovered from a human donor with melanoma. The chain combines TRBV27 with TRBJ2-3; the D is unclear. CDR3 nucleotides: TGTGCCAGCAGTTTATGGCCACGAAGTTTGACAGATACGCAGTATTTT. Protein product: CASSLWPRSLTDTQYF.